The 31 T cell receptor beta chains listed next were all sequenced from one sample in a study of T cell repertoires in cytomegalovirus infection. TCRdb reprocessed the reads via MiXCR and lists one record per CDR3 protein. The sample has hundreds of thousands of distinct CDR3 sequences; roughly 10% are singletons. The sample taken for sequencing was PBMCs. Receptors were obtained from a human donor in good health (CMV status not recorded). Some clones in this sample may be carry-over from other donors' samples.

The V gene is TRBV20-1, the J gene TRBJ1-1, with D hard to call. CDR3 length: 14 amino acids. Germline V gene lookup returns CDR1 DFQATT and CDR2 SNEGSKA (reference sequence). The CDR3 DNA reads TGCAGCGTGAAAGGACCCGCGGTGAACACTGAAGCTTTCTTT. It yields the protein CSVKGPAVNTEAFF.

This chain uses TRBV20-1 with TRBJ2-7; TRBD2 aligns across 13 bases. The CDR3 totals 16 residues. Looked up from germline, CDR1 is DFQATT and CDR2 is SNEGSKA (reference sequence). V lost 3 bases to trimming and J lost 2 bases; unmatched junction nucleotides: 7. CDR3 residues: CSARETSGRVAYEQYF. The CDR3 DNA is TGCAGTGCTAGGGAAACTAGCGGGAGGGTTGCCTACGAGCAGTACTTC.

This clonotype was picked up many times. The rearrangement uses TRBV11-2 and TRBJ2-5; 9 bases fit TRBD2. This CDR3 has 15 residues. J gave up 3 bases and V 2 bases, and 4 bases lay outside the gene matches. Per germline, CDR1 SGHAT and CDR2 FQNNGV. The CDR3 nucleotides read TGTGCCAGCAGCTTACATAGCGGGGGTGAAGAGACCCAGTACTTC. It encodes CASSLHSGGEETQYF.

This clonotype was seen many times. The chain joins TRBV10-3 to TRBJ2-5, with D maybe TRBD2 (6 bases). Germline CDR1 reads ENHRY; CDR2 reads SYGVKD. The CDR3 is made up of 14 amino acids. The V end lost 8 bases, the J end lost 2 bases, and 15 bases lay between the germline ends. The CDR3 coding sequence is TGTGCCATCGGGGGGTCGGAACCGCAAGAGACCCAGTACTTC. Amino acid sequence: CAIGGSEPQETQYF.

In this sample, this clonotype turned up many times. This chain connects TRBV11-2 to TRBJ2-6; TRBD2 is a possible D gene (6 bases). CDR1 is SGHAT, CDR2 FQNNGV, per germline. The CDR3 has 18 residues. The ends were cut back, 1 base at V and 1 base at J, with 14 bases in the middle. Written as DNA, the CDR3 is TGTGCCAGCAGCTTAGGGCGGGAAAAAAGTTCTGGGGCCAACGTCCTGACTTTC. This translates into CASSLGREKSSGANVLTF.

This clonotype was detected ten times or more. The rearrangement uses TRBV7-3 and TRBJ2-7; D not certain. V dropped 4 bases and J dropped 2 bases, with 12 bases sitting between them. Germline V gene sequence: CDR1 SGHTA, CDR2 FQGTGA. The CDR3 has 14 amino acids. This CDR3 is CASSYYDKPYEQYF. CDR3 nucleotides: TGTGCCAGCAGCTATTACGACAAACCCTACGAGCAGTACTTC.

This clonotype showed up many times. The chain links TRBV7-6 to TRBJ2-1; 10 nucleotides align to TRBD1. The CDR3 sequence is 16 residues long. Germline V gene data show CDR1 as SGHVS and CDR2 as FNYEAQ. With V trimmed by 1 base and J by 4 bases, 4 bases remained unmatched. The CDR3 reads CASSLVRDRGYNEQFF. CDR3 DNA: TGTGCCAGCAGCTTAGTCCGGGACAGGGGTTACAATGAGCAGTTCTTC.

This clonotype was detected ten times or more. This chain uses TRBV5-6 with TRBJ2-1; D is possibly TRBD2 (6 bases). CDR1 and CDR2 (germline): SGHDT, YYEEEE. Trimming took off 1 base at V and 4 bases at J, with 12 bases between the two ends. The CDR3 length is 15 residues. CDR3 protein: CASSLLSGTYNEQFF. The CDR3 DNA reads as TGTGCCAGCAGCTTGTTGTCAGGGACTTACAATGAGCAGTTCTTC.

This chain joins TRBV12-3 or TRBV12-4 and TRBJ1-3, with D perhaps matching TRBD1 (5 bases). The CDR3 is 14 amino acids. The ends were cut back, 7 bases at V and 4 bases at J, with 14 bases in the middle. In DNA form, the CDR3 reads TGTGCCAGCACCCGGGACGGGAGAGGAAACACCATATATTTT. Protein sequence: CASTRDGRGNTIYF.

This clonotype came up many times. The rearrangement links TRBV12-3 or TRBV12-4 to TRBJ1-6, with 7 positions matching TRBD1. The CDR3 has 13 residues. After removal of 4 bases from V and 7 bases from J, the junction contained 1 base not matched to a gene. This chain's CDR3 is CASSWDRNSPLHF. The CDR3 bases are TGTGCCAGCAGTTGGGACAGAAATTCACCCCTCCACTTT.

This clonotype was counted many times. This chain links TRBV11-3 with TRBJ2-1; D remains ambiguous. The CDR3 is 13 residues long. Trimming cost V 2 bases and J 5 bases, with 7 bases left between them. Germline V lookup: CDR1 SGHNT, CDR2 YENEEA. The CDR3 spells CASSLNWDNEQFF. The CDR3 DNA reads TGTGCCAGCAGCTTAAACTGGGACAATGAGCAGTTCTTC.

The CDR3 sequence is CSVGTGAWEQYF. The CDR3 nucleotides are TGCAGCGTGGGGACAGGGGCTTGGGAGCAGTACTTC. This chain uses TRBV29-1 with TRBJ2-7, with 10 bases fitting TRBD1. CDR3 length equals 12 residues. J was trimmed by 7 bases and V by 6 bases; bases with no gene match: 6. Germline assignment: CDR1 SQVTM and CDR2 ANQGSEA.

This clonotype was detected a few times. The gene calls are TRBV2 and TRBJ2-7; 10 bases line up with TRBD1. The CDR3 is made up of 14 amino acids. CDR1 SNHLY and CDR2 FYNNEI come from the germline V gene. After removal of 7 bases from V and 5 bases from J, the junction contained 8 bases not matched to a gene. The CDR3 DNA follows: TGTGCCAGCAAGTCCGGGACAGGGGCCAACGAGCAGTACTTC. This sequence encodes CASKSGTGANEQYF.

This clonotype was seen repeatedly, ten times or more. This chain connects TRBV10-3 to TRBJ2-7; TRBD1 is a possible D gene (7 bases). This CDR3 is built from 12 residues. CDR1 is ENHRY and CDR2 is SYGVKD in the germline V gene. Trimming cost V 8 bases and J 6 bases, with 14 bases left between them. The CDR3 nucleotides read TGTGCCATCGGGGGCCAGGGGGGCGAGCAGTACTTC. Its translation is CAIGGQGGEQYF.

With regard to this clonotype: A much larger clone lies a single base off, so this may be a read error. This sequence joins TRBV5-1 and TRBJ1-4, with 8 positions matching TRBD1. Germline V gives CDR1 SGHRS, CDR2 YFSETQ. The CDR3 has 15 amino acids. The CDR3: CAISIGQGSNEKLFF. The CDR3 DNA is TGCGCCATCAGCATCGGACAGGGTTCTAATGAAAAACTGTTTTTT.

This chain's CDR3 is CATSREWADEKLFF. Here the CDR3 DNA reads TGTGCCACCAGCAGAGAGTGGGCAGACGAAAAACTGTTTTTT. V is TRBV15 and J is TRBJ1-4, with D uncertain. CDR3 size: 14 residues. Trimming took off 0 bases at V and 8 bases at J, with 10 bases between the two ends. CDR1 is LNHNV and CDR2 is YYDKDF in the germline V gene (reference sequence).

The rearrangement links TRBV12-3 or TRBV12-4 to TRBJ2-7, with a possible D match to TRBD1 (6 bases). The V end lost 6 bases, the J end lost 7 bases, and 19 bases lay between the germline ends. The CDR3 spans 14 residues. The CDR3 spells CASRPGTTRGEQYF. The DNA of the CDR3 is TGTGCCAGCAGACCCGGGACAACCCGTGGGGAGCAGTACTTC.

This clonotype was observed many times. Here the CDR3 reads CASSTRLAGSTYNEQFF. CDR3 coding DNA: TGTGCCAGCAGTACCAGACTAGCGGGATCGACTTACAATGAGCAGTTCTTC. This sequence joins TRBV6-5 and TRBJ2-1, with TRBD2 matching 11 bases. The V and J ends lost 5 bases and 4 bases, in that order; junction bases with no gene match: 10. This CDR3 is built from 17 residues. Germline loops: CDR1 MNHEY, CDR2 SVGAGI.

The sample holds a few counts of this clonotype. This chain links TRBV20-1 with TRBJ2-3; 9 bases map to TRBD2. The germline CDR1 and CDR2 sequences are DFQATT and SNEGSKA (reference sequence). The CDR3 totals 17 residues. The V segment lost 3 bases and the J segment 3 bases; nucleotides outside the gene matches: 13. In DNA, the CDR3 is TGCAGTGCTAGTCGACCCCTAGCGGGAAGGAATACAGATACGCAGTATTTT. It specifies CSASRPLAGRNTDTQYF.

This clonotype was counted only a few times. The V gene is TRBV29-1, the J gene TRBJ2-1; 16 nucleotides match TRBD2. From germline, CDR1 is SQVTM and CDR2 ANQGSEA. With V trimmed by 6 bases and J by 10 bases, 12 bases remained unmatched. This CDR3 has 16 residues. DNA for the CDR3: TGCAGCGTCCGGGGACTAGCGGGGGGGTTTCGCGGAGAGCAGTTCTTC. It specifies CSVRGLAGGFRGEQFF.

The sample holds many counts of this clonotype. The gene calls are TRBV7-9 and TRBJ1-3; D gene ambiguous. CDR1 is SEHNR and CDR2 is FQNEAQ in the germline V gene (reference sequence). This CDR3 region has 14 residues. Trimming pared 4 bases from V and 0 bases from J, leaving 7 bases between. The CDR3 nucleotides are TGTGCCAGCAGCTGGGAGAACTCTGGAAACACCATATATTTT. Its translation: CASSWENSGNTIYF.

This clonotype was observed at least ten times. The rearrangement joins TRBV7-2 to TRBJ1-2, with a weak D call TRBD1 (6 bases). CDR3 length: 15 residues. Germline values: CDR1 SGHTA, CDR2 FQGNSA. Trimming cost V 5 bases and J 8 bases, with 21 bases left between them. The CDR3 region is CASSETRQETGGYTF. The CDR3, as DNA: TGTGCCAGCAGCGAAACCCGACAGGAAACGGGGGGCTACACCTTC.

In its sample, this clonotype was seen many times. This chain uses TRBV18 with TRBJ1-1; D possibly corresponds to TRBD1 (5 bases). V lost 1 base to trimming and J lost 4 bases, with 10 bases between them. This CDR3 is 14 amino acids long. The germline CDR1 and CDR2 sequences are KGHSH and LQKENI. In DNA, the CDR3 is TGTGCCAGCTCACCACGGGGGACGGGCACTGAAGCTTTCTTT. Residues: CASSPRGTGTEAFF.

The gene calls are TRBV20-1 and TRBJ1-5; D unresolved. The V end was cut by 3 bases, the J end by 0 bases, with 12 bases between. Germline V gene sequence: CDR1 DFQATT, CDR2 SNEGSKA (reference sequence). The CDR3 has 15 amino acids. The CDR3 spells CSARQSYYSNQPQHF. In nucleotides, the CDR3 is TGCAGTGCTAGGCAAAGCTATTATAGCAATCAGCCCCAGCATTTT.

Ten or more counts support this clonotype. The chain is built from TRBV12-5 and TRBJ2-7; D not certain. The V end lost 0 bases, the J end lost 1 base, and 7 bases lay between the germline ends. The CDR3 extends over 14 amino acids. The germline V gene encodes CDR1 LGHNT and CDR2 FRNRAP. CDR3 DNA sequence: TGTGCTAGTGGTTTGGTAATCAGTTCCTACGAGCAGTACTTC. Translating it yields CASGLVISSYEQYF. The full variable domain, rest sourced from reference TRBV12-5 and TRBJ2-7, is DARVTQTPRHKVTEMGQEVTMRCQPILGHNTVFWYRQTMMQGLELLAYFRNRAPLDDSGMPKDRFSAEMPDATLATLKIQPSEPRDSAVYFCASGLVISSYEQYFGPGTRLTVT.

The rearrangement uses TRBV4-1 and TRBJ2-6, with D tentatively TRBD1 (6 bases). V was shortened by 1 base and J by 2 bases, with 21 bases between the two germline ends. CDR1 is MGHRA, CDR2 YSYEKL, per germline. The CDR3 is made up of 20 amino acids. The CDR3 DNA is TGCGCCAGCAGCCAAGCCACCAGGACGTCAGGGGCGGCTGGGGCCAACGTCCTGACTTTC. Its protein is CASSQATRTSGAAGANVLTF.

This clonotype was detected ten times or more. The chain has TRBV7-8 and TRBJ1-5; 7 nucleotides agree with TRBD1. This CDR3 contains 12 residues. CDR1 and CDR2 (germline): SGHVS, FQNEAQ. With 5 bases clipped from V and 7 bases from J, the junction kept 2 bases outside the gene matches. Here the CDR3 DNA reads TGTGCCAGCAGCACAGGGGTGCAGCCCCAGCATTTT. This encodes CASSTGVQPQHF. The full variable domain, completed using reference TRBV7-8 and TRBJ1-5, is GAGVSQSPRYKVAKRGQDVALRCDPISGHVSLFWYQQALGQGPEFLTYFQNEAQLDKSGLPSDRFFAERPEGSVSTLKIQRTQQEDSAVYLCASSTGVQPQHFGDGTRLSIL.

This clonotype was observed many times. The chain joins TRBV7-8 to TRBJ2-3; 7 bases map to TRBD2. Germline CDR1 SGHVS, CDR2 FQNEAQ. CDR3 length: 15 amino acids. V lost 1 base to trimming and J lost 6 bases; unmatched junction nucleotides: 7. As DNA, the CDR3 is TGTGCCAGCAGCTTAGTGGGGGGGGAAGGGGATACGCAGTATTTT. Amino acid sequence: CASSLVGGEGDTQYF.

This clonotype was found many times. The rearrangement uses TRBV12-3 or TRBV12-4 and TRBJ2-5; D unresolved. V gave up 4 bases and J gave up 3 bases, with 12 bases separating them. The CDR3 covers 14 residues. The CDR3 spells CASSSWLHKETQYF. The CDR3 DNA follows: TGTGCCAGCAGTTCATGGTTGCATAAAGAGACCCAGTACTTC.

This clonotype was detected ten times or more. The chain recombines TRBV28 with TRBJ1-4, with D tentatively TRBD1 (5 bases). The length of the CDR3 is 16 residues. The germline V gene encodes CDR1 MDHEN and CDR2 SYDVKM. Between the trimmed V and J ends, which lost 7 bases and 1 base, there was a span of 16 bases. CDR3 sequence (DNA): TGTGCCAGCACCCCCCGGGGGGAGGGAACTAATGAAAAACTGTTTTTT. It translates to CASTPRGEGTNEKLFF. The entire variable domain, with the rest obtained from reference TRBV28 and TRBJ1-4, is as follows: DVKVTQSSRYLVKRTGEKVFLECVQDMDHENMFWYRQDPGLGLRLIYFSYDVKMKEKGDIPEGYSVSREKKERFSLILESASTNQTSMYLCASTPRGEGTNEKLFFGSGTQLSVL.

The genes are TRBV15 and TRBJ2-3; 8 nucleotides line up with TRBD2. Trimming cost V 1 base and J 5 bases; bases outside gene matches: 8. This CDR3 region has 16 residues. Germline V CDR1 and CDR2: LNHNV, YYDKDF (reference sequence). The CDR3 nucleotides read TGTGCCACCAGCAGAGGCCAGCGGGAGTCACGAGATACGCAGTATTTT. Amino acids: CATSRGQRESRDTQYF. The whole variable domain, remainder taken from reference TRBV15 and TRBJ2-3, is DAMVIQNPRYQVTQFGKPVTLSCSQTLNHNVMYWYQQKSSQAPKLLFHYYDKDFNNEADTPDNFQSRRPNTSFCFLDIRSPGLGDTAMYLCATSRGQRESRDTQYFGPGTRLTVL.